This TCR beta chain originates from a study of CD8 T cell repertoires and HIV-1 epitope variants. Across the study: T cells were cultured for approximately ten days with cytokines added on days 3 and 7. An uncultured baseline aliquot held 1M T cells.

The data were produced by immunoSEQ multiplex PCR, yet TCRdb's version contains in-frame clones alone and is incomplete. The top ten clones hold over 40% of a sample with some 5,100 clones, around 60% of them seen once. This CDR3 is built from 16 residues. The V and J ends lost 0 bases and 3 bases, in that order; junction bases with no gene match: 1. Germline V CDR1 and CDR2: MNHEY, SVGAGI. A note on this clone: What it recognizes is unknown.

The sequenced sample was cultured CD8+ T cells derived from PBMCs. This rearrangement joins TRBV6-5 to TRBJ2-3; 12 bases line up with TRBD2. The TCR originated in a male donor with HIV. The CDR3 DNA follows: TGTGCCAGCAGTTACTCGACTAGCGGGAGTACAGATACGCAGTATTTT. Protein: CASSYSTSGSTDTQYF.